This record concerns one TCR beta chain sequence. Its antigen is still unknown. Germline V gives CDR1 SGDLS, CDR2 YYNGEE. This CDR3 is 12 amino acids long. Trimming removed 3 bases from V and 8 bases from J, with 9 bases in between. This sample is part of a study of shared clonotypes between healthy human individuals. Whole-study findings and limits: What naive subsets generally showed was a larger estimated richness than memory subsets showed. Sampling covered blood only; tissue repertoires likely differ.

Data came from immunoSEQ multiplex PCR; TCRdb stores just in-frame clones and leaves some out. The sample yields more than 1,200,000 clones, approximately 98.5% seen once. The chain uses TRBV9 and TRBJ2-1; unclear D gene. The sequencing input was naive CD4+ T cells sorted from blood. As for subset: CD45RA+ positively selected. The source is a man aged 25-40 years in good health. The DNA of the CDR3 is TGTGCCAGCAGCGCCCTCAAGGATGAGCAGTTCTTC. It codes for CASSALKDEQFF.